The present entry profiles one T cell receptor beta chain with its context. Antigen: not known. UMIs and sample barcodes were carried by the TCR alpha and TCR beta cDNA libraries that 5'RACE produced using constant-segment primers. TCRdb reanalysed the 5' RACE reads using MiXCR and keeps one entry per CDR3 protein. The data show under 650,000 distinct CDR3 sequences, more than 15% seen once. The data are from a study of T-cell memory formation after mild COVID-19. Study at large: TCR clusters largely stayed donor specific. Study conclusions and caveats: Clones contracting across day 15 to 85 had a balanced CD4/CD8 profile; later expanding clones leaned CD4+.

Per germline, CDR1 GTSNPN and CDR2 SVGIG (reference sequence). The germline V and J ends were trimmed by 8 bases and 5 bases, with 16 bases remaining between them. The CDR3 totals 12 residues. The sequence was obtained from an adult woman who had mild COVID-19 (a few samples of this study predate the infection). Cell type and time point are not known. The chain combines TRBV30 with TRBJ2-7, with unresolved D. The sample was PBMCs or a T cell subset sorted from them (not recorded which). In DNA form, the CDR3 reads TGTGCCGGCGGACGGTTTGTCGACGAGCAGTACTTC. Amino acids: CAGGRFVDEQYF.